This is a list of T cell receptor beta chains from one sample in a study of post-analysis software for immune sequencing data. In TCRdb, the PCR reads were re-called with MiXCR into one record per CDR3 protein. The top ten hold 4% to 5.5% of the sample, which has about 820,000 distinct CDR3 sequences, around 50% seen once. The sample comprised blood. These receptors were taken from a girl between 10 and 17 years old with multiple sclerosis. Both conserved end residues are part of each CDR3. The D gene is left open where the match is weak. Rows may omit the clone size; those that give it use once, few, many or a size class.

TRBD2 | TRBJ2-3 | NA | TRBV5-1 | TGCGCCAGCAGCTCGGGACTAGCGGTCAAGGAGGCAGATACGCAGTATTTT | CASSSGLAVKEADTQYF
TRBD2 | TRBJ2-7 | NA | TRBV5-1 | TGCGCCAGCAGCACAGACCGGACTAGCGGGAGATACGAGCAGTACTTC | CASSTDRTSGRYEQYF
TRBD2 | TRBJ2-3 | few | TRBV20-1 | TGCAGTGCCCAGCCTTCTAGCGGAACCACAGATACGCAGTATTTT | CSAQPSSGTTDTQYF
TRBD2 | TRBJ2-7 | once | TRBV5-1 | TGCGCCAGCAGCTTTGGACTAGCGGGAGTGGGAACCTACGAGCAGTACTTC | CASSFGLAGVGTYEQYF
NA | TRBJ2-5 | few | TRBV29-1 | TGCAGCGCTGCCTTTACTGTACGTCAAGAGACCCAGTACTTC | CSAAFTVRQETQYF
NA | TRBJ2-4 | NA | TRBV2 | TGTGCCAGCAAGCAGGGTCTAGCCAAAAACATTCAGTACTTC | CASKQGLAKNIQYF
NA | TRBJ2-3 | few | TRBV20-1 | TGCAGTGCTCCCGGGACATCAGATACGCAGTATTTT | CSAPGTSDTQYF
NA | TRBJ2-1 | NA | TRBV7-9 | TGTGCCAGCACGGTCGGGGGGCCCCAGGAGCAGTTCTTC | CASTVGGPQEQFF
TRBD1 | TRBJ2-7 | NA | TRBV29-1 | TGCAGCGTTGAGGACCGGGACAGGGGTTCCTACGAGCAGTACTTC | CSVEDRDRGSYEQYF
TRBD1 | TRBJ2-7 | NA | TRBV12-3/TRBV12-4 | TGTGCCAGCAGGGGGACAGGGTTGACCTACGAGCAGTACTTC | CASRGTGLTYEQYF
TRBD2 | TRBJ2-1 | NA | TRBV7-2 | TGTGCCAGCAGCTACGGGGCGGGGGGAGGCTATGAGCAGTTCTTC | CASSYGAGGGYEQFF
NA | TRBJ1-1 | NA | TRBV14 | TGTGCCAGCAGCTGGGACGGATACACTGAAGCTTTCTTT | CASSWDGYTEAFF
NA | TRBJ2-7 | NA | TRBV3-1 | TGTGCCAGCAGCCAAGGGACCGTTGTACGCGAGCAGTACTTC | CASSQGTVVREQYF
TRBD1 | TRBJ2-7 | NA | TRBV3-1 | TGTGCCAGCAGCCAAGTGACGGGACAGGCCTACGAGCAGTACTTC | CASSQVTGQAYEQYF
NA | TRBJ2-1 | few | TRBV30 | TGTGCCTGGAGGCTCGGGACCGCAGTCTCCTACAATGAGCAGTTCTTC | CAWRLGTAVSYNEQFF
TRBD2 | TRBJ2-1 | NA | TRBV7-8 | TGTGCCAGCAGCTTAAAGGGACTAGGCCCTTTCGTCTCGAATGAGCAGTTCTTC | CASSLKGLGPFVSNEQFF
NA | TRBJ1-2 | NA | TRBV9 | TGTGCCAGCAGCGTAGCAAGGGACCGTCCCAACTATGGCTACACCTTC | CASSVARDRPNYGYTF
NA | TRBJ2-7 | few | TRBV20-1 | TGCAGTGCTAAACAAACCTACGAGCAGTACTTC | CSAKQTYEQYF
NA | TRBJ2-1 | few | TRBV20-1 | TGCAGCACCCGACAGGAGCAGTTCTTC | CSTRQEQFF
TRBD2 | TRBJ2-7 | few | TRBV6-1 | TGTGCCATAAGTCTAGCGGGGGGCTTGAGCTCCTACGAGCAGTACTTC | CAISLAGGLSSYEQYF
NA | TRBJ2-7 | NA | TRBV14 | TGTGCCAGCAGCCCCATGAAAGGGGATTCAACCTACGAGCAGTACTTC | CASSPMKGDSTYEQYF
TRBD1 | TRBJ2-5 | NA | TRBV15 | TGTGCCACCAGCAGAGATGGCCGGACAGGGGAGACCCAGGACTTC | CATSRDGRTGETQDF
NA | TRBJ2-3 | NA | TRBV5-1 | TGCGCCAGCAGCTTCCTGCGGGATGAGGGCAATACGCAGTATTTT | CASSFLRDEGNTQYF
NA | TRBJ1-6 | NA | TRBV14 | TGTGCCAGCAGCCAAGAGAGGAGGCGGAGCTCCTATAATTCACCCCTCCACTTT | CASSQERRRSSYNSPLHF
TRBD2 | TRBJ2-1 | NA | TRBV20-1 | TGCAGTGCCGCGTGGCTAGCGGTGAACAATGAGCAGTTCTTC | CSAAWLAVNNEQFF
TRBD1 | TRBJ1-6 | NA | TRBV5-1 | TGCGCCAGCAGCTTACAGGGGCCTTCACCCCTCCACTTT | CASSLQGPSPLHF
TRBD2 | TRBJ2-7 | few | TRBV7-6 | TGTGCCAGCAGCTTAGAGGCTAGCGGGGGGTACACCTTCTACGAGCAGTACTTC | CASSLEASGGYTFYEQYF
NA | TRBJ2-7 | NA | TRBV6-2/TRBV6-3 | TGTGCCAGCGTCCGGGGGCCCTCTGCCTCCTACGAGCAGTACTTC | CASVRGPSASYEQYF
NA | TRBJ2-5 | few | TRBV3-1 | TGTGCCAGCAGCCTTACAGGGCCCCAAGAGACCCAGTACTTC | CASSLTGPQETQYF